This section outlines one TCR beta chain sequence together with its context. Authors' processing steps: From reference gene primer amplification, estimates of nucleated cell counts were derived. Profiled with immunoSEQ multiplex PCR; TCRdb holds only in-frame clones, not every one. The D gene and trimming were derived from the DNA, and the V and J assignments and clone size from that table. The sample holds under 60,000 clones, 85% to 90% seen once. The V end lost 2 bases, the J end lost 7 bases, and 15 bases lay between the germline ends. This CDR3 has 14 amino acids. CDR1 is MDHEN, CDR2 SYDVKM, per germline. This sample stems from a study of blood T cell repertoires in COVID-19. In the study overall: Italy, Spain and the United States were the sources of the convalescent and acute COVID-19 samples. PBMCs, B-cell-depleted T cells, or T cells were the source of the cDNA or gDNA that made up the material.

Seattle patients were enrolled during active infection and followed longitudinally. The chain employs TRBV28 and TRBJ2-7; perhaps TRBD1 as D (5 bases). The TCR comes from a woman aged 60-75 years with COVID-19, enrolled during active disease. Source material: peripheral blood. This CDR3 reads CASSLGARVGEQYF. The CDR3 bases are TGTGCCAGCAGTTTAGGGGCCAGGGTAGGAGAGCAGTACTTC.